One sample yielded the 15 T cell receptor beta chains listed below, sequenced in a study of cytomegalovirus exposure and HLA in healthy donors. The PCR was carried out with 60 Vbeta primers and 13 Jbeta primers. The repertoire was sequenced with immunoSEQ multiplex PCR; TCRdb's copy has only in-frame clones and lacks some. The table has roughly 120,000 clones, roughly four fifths seen once; the top ten hold roughly 13%. Input material: PBMCs. The source of these receptors is a woman in her sixties in good health and CMV-seropositive.

This clone has just a few counts. Here the CDR3 DNA reads TGTGCCAGCAGCTTAGCGTGGGGACAGGGGGTTGGCTACACCTTC. Its translation: CASSLAWGQGVGYTF. This chain links TRBV7-2 with TRBJ1-2, with 11 bases that match TRBD1. From germline, CDR1 is SGHTA and CDR2 FQGNSA. The CDR3 totals 15 residues. V gave up 0 bases and J gave up 7 bases; unmatched junction bases: 4.

The rearrangement joins TRBV6-6 to TRBJ2-3, with TRBD2 identical over 8 bases. With V trimmed by 10 bases and J by 2 bases, 8 bases remained unmatched. Germline CDR1 MNHNY, CDR2 SVGAGI (reference sequence). This CDR3 comprises 14 residues. The CDR3 region is CATKDGGATDTQYF. CDR3 DNA sequence: TGTGCCACTAAGGACGGGGGGGCCACAGATACGCAGTATTTT.

The chain combines TRBV7-9 with TRBJ2-3; possibly TRBD2 for D (7 bases). This CDR3 spans 16 amino acids. Germline V gene sequence: CDR1 SEHNR, CDR2 FQNEAQ (reference sequence). Trimming left V 2 bases short and J 0 bases short, with 12 bases between. The CDR3 loop is CASSLLAGASTDTQYF. The CDR3 nucleotides read TGTGCCAGCAGCTTATTGGCGGGGGCTAGCACAGATACGCAGTATTTT. The full variable domain, completed using reference TRBV7-9 and TRBJ2-3, is DTGVSQNPRHKITKRGQNVTFRCDPISEHNRLYWYRQTLGQGPEFLTYFQNEAQLEKSRLLSDRFSAERPKGSFSTLEIQRTEQGDSAMYLCASSLLAGASTDTQYFGPGTRLTVL.

The chain has TRBV7-2 and TRBJ1-2, with D perhaps matching TRBD1 (6 bases). The CDR3 has 13 residues. Germline V gene data show CDR1 as SGHTA and CDR2 as FQGNSA. The germline V and J ends were trimmed by 5 bases and 1 base, with 8 bases remaining between them. CDR3 coding DNA: TGTGCCAGCAGCCCGGACAGTAACTATGGCTACACCTTC. The encoded protein is CASSPDSNYGYTF.

The chain carries TRBV7-9 and TRBJ1-1, with TRBD1 identical over 7 bases. The CDR3 totals 14 residues. V gave up 5 bases and J gave up 6 bases; unmatched junction bases: 9. Germline V gene sequence: CDR1 SEHNR, CDR2 FQNEAQ (reference sequence). The DNA of the CDR3 is TGTGCCAGCAGCCAAACAGGGGAAGTGTCTGAAGCTTTCTTT. This translates into CASSQTGEVSEAFF.

V is TRBV6-4 and J is TRBJ2-5, with 7 positions matching TRBD2. Germline CDR1 MRHNA, CDR2 SNTAGT. V shed 0 bases, J shed 2 bases, and the junction held 15 bases outside the gene matches. There are 19 residues in the CDR3. The DNA of the CDR3 is TGTGCCAGCAGTGACTCCGCGGGGGATTACAGGTTAAAACAAGAGACCCAGTACTTC. This sequence encodes CASSDSAGDYRLKQETQYF.

V and J are TRBV6-5 and TRBJ1-4; TRBD1 aligns across 8 bases. V lost 3 bases and J lost 8; bases outside the gene matches: 11. The germline CDR1 and CDR2 sequences are MNHEY and SVGAGI. This CDR3 is built from 16 residues. The DNA for the CDR3 is TGTGCCAGCAGTTATAGGGGAAACAGGGGGGAAGAAAAACTGTTTTTT. Its translation: CASSYRGNRGEEKLFF.

This clone was counted only a few times. The rearrangement joins TRBV29-1 to TRBJ2-5; 9 bases agree with TRBD2. The ends lost 7 bases at V and 3 bases at J; junction bases unmatched: 9. The CDR3 runs to 14 residues. Germline-derived CDR1 and CDR2 are SQVTM and ANQGSEA. CDR3 nucleotides: TGCAGCGCAGCTTTGACTAGCGGCAAAGAGACCCAGTACTTC. Residues: CSAALTSGKETQYF.

The chain joins TRBV18 to TRBJ2-5, with TRBD1 identical over 9 bases. After removal of 6 bases from V and 2 bases from J, the junction contained 7 bases not matched to a gene. In germline, CDR1 is KGHSH, CDR2 LQKENI. The CDR3 extends over 15 amino acids. CDR3 bases: TGTGCCAGCTCGGGACAGGGCGGGCCACAAGAGACCCAGTACTTC. Translation: CASSGQGGPQETQYF.

Concerning this clone: One junction end disagrees with the germline gene, perhaps due to a read error. This chain joins TRBV19 and TRBJ2-7, with 8 bases that match TRBD1. The germline V gene encodes CDR1 LNHDA and CDR2 SQIVND (reference sequence). The CDR3 contains 12 residues. The CDR3 nucleotides are TGTGCCAGTACCATCCCCGAGGGGACAGGAGTCTTC. Its translation is CASTIPEGTGVF.

The gene calls are TRBV29-1 and TRBJ2-2, with 7 bases identical to TRBD2. The V gene end was trimmed by 5 bases and the J gene end by 0 bases; junction bases not matched to a gene: 6. The CDR3 runs 15 residues. Looked up from germline, CDR1 is SQVTM and CDR2 is ANQGSEA. CDR3 residues: CSVRGEPANTGELFF. The CDR3 coding sequence is TGCAGCGTTCGGGGGGAGCCAGCGAACACCGGGGAGCTGTTTTTT.

The rearrangement links TRBV11-2 to TRBJ2-1; 8 nucleotides line up with TRBD1. The CDR3 is made up of 16 amino acids. Germline CDR1 SGHAT, CDR2 FQNNGV. V was pared by 3 bases and J by 7 bases, with 11 bases of the junction left unmatched. The CDR3 protein is CASSFRTGTSGNEQFF. The CDR3 DNA is TGTGCCAGCAGCTTCAGGACAGGGACGAGTGGAAATGAGCAGTTCTTC.

This chain connects TRBV5-6 to TRBJ2-5; TRBD1 is a possible D gene (6 bases). Germline CDR1 SGHDT, CDR2 YYEEEE. The CDR3 loop spans 13 amino acids. Trimming removed 5 bases from V and 3 bases from J, with 11 bases in between. The CDR3 bases are TGTGCCAGCAGGGACAGCCTAGAAGAGACCCAGTACTTC. It encodes CASRDSLEETQYF. The variable domain in full, with the rest retrieved from reference TRBV5-6 and TRBJ2-5, is DAGVTQSPTHLIKTRGQQVTLRCSPKSGHDTVSWYQQALGQGPQFIFQYYEEEERQRGNFPDRFSGHQFPNYSSELNVNALLLGDSALYLCASRDSLEETQYFGPGTRLLVL.

The sample holds a few counts of this clone. The chain recombines TRBV29-1 with TRBJ1-1, with no clear D. The V end was cut by 4 bases, the J end by 4 bases, with 16 bases between. Germline CDR1 and CDR2: SQVTM and ANQGSEA. The CDR3 has 14 residues. The CDR3 DNA reads as TGCAGCGTTGGCTTGGTTGGAGGGCGCACTGAAGCTTTCTTT. It is translated as CSVGLVGGRTEAFF.

This sequence joins TRBV30 and TRBJ1-5; D uncertain. V was shortened by 2 bases and J by 2 bases, with 10 bases between the two germline ends. The CDR3 runs 14 residues. CDR1 is GTSNPN, CDR2 SVGIG, per germline (reference sequence). The CDR3 bases are TGTGCCTGGAGTACCTCGGTTGGCAATCAGCCCCAGCATTTT. Translated: CAWSTSVGNQPQHF.